The 13 T cell receptor beta chains presented below share a single source sample, sequenced in a study of cytomegalovirus exposure and HLA in healthy donors. PCR was performed using 60 Vbeta and 13 Jbeta primers. The data were produced by immunoSEQ multiplex PCR, yet TCRdb's version contains in-frame clones alone and is incomplete. This sample has roughly 150,000 clones, with under 85% found just once. Sequencing used PBMCs. These receptors were collected from a woman aged 18-35 years in good health and CMV-seropositive.

The chain links TRBV4-2 to TRBJ1-1; D possibly corresponds to TRBD1 (6 bases). CDR1 and CDR2 from the germline V gene are LGHNA and YNFKEQ. V shed 4 bases and J shed 1 base, with 16 bases lying between them. This CDR3 is built from 16 residues. The CDR3 spells CASSPRRGATNTEAFF. CDR3 DNA: TGTGCCAGCAGCCCACGTCGGGGGGCAACGAACACTGAAGCTTTCTTT.

J is TRBJ1-1 and V is TRBV27; D not certain. The CDR3 length is 11 residues. Germline V CDR1 and CDR2: MNHEY, SMNVEV (reference sequence). V lost 6 bases, J lost 3 bases, and 5 bases lay in between. CDR3 in amino acids: CASSGYTEAFF. The CDR3 DNA sequence: TGTGCCAGCAGCGGGTACACTGAAGCTTTCTTT.

The V call is TRBV6-1, the J call TRBJ2-6; D perhaps matches TRBD1 (5 bases). The CDR3 consists of 17 residues. Germline V CDR1 and CDR2: MNHNS, SASEGT. Trimming shortened V by 3 bases and J by 0 bases, and 12 bases separated the two germline ends. The CDR3 loop is CASSDQGQSSGANVLTF. CDR3 sequence (DNA): TGTGCCAGCAGTGATCAGGGTCAGAGCTCTGGGGCCAACGTCCTGACTTTC.

This chain uses TRBV25-1 with TRBJ2-5; 7 nucleotides align to TRBD1. The J call may be faulty, since TRBJ2-7 better matches the DNA end. In germline, CDR1 is MGHDK, CDR2 SYGVNS. The CDR3 contains 16 residues. CDR3: CASASPHPGQTYEQYF. As DNA, the CDR3 is TGTGCCAGCGCCAGCCCGCATCCGGGACAGACCTACGAGCAGTACTTC.

The rearrangement links TRBV4-3 to TRBJ2-1; a weak D match, TRBD2 (7 bases). The V gene's germline CDR1 is LGHNA and CDR2 YSLEER. CDR3 length: 15 residues. Trimming cost V 1 base and J 7 bases, with 14 bases left between them. CDR3 sequence (DNA): TGCGCCAGCAGCCAAGGAGGGGGGGCAGAAAATGAGCAGTTCTTC. Its translation is CASSQGGGAENEQFF.

V usage is TRBV4-2 and J usage is TRBJ1-1; 7 bases map to TRBD1. The length of the CDR3 is 15 residues. The V segment lost 0 bases and the J segment 0 bases; nucleotides outside the gene matches: 1. The germline V gene has CDR1 LGHNA and CDR2 YNFKEQ. The CDR3 region has the DNA TGTGCCAGCAGCCAAGAAACAGGGGTGAACACTGAAGCTTTCTTT. The encoded protein is CASSQETGVNTEAFF.

This chain connects TRBV9 to TRBJ2-5, with D possibly TRBD2 on 5 matching bases. The closer fit of TRBJ2-7 to the DNA end suggests the J call may be wrong. Germline CDR1 reads SGDLS; CDR2 reads YYNGEE. This CDR3 is 15 amino acids long. CDR3 nucleotide sequence: TGTGCCAGCAGCGTAGTTCTAGAGGGCCGGAACGAGCAGTACTTC. This sequence encodes CASSVVLEGRNEQYF.

The J gene is TRBJ2-7, the V gene TRBV5-1; D might be TRBD2 (7 bases). CDR3 size: 14 residues. Germline V gene sequence: CDR1 SGHRS, CDR2 YFSETQ. V lost 7 bases and J lost 5, with 19 bases in between. The CDR3 loop reads CASSGGRTLDEQYF. CDR3 DNA: TGCGCCAGCTCGGGGGGCAGGACACTAGACGAGCAGTACTTC.

The chain couples TRBV9 to TRBJ1-3; 7 bases map to TRBD1. V shed 6 bases and J 2 bases; nucleotides not matched to a gene: 11. Germline CDR1 reads SGDLS; CDR2 reads YYNGEE. This CDR3 contains 16 residues. CDR3 sequence reads: CASNVELTGAGNTIYF. The DNA of the CDR3 is TGTGCCAGCAACGTCGAATTAACAGGGGCTGGAAACACCATATATTTT. Drawing the rest from reference TRBV9 and TRBJ1-3, the complete variable domain is DSGVTQTPKHLITATGQRVTLRCSPRSGDLSVYWYQQSLDQGLQFLIQYYNGEERAKGNILERFSAQQFPDLHSELNLSSLELGDSALYFCASNVELTGAGNTIYFGEGSWLTVV.

CDR3 protein: CASSASWSSLAGELFF. CDR3 bases: TGTGCCAGCAGTGCATCATGGTCGAGTTTGGCCGGGGAGCTGTTTTTT. This rearrangement joins TRBV27 to TRBJ2-2, with D unresolved. The CDR3 has 16 residues. V gave up 5 bases and J gave up 6 bases, with 19 bases separating them. CDR1 MNHEY and CDR2 SMNVEV come from the germline V gene (reference sequence).

V usage is TRBV10-3 and J usage is TRBJ2-3, with D possibly matching TRBD2 (5 bases). This CDR3 has 15 amino acids. Per germline, CDR1 ENHRY and CDR2 SYGVKD. Trimming stripped 0 bases from V and 0 bases from J, with 7 bases between. CDR3 DNA sequence: TGTGCCATCAGTGAGTCTAGCGCTAGCACAGATACGCAGTATTTT. Its protein is CAISESSASTDTQYF.

The rearrangement uses TRBV5-1 and TRBJ1-1, with 9 positions matching TRBD1. The CDR3 is 16 amino acids. The V gene end was trimmed by 4 bases and the J gene end by 5 bases; junction bases not matched to a gene: 12. CDR1 and CDR2 from the germline V gene are SGHRS and YFSETQ. As DNA, the CDR3 is TGCGCCAGCAGCCCCGGACAGGGGAGGGGGTGGACTGAAGCTTTCTTT. It is translated as CASSPGQGRGWTEAFF.

V usage is TRBV5-4 and J usage is TRBJ2-1; 7 positions match TRBD2. Per the germline V gene, CDR1 is SGHNT and CDR2 is YYREEE (reference sequence). After removal of 1 base from V and 12 bases from J, the junction contained 4 bases not matched to a gene. The length of the CDR3 is 12 residues. The CDR3 loop reads CASSLWGEGQFF. In DNA form, the CDR3 reads TGTGCCAGCAGCTTGTGGGGGGAGGGGCAGTTCTTC.